Below, 9 T cell receptor beta chains from the same sample are listed, as sequenced in a study of shared clonotypes between healthy human individuals. TCRdb's copy holds only in-frame clones and misses some; the assay was immunoSEQ multiplex PCR. In the table there are roughly 2,500,000 clones, more than 85% of which are singletons. Sample: naive CD4+ T cells from PBMCs. Subset here: CD45RA+ positively selected. Receptors originate from a man younger than 35 in good health. Some clones in this sample may be carry-over from other donors' samples.

The chain joins TRBV7-6 to TRBJ2-1; D not resolved. This CDR3 contains 11 residues. The germline V gene has CDR1 SGHVS and CDR2 FNYEAQ. Trimming shortened V by 0 bases and J by 9 bases, and 3 bases separated the two germline ends. This chain's CDR3 is CASSLAGEQFF. CDR3 nucleotide sequence: TGTGCCAGCAGCTTAGCTGGTGAGCAGTTCTTC.

The V and J genes are TRBV23-1 and TRBJ1-3; 7 bases are a match to TRBD1. TRBV23-1 is annotated as an ORF whose role is uncertain. The CDR3 runs 14 residues. V lost 8 bases and J lost 2; bases outside the gene matches: 6. CDR3 coding DNA: TGCGCCAGCCCAAAGACAGGGCCTGGAAACACCATATATTTT. It specifies CASPKTGPGNTIYF.

The chain recombines TRBV7-6 with TRBJ2-7; D gene unclear. Per the germline V gene, CDR1 is SGHVS and CDR2 is FNYEAQ. The CDR3 loop spans 15 amino acids. Trimming took off 2 bases at V and 0 bases at J, with 11 bases between the two ends. The CDR3: CASSLRALDSYEQYF. CDR3 sequence (DNA): TGTGCCAGCAGCTTACGGGCATTAGACTCCTACGAGCAGTACTTC.

The rearrangement joins TRBV9 to TRBJ2-2; TRBD2 matches 12 bases. The CDR3 runs 15 residues. J gave up 6 bases and V 4 bases, and 4 bases lay outside the gene matches. CDR1 and CDR2 (germline): SGDLS, YYNGEE. CDR3 amino acids: CASSMTSGRPGELFF. The DNA of the CDR3 is TGTGCCAGCAGCATGACTAGCGGGAGACCCGGGGAGCTGTTTTTT. The complete variable domain, with remaining parts taken from reference TRBV9 and TRBJ2-2, reads DSGVTQTPKHLITATGQRVTLRCSPRSGDLSVYWYQQSLDQGLQFLIQYYNGEERAKGNILERFSAQQFPDLHSELNLSSLELGDSALYFCASSMTSGRPGELFFGEGSRLTVL.

The J gene is TRBJ2-5, the V gene TRBV19; 11 bases are a match to TRBD2. CDR1 is LNHDA and CDR2 is SQIVND in the germline V gene (reference sequence). This CDR3 comprises 15 residues. The trim removed 3 bases at V and 4 bases at J, leaving 4 bases unmatched. The chain's CDR3 is CASSIGGLAGETQYF. CDR3 nucleotides: TGTGCCAGTAGTATCGGTGGACTAGCGGGAGAGACCCAGTACTTC. Looking up the rest from reference TRBV19 and TRBJ2-5 gives the full variable domain: DGGITQSPKYLFRKEGQNVTLSCEQNLNHDAMYWYRQDPGQGLRLIYYSQIVNDFQKGDIAEGYSVSREKKESFPLTVTSAQKNPTAFYLCASSIGGLAGETQYFGPGTRLLVL.

The V and J genes are TRBV6-5 and TRBJ1-3; possible D gene TRBD1, 6 bases. CDR1 and CDR2 (germline): MNHEY, SVGAGI. The length of the CDR3 is 14 residues. Trimming cost V 6 bases and J 4 bases, with 13 bases left between them. The CDR3 loop is CASSLGQLGNTIYF. The CDR3 region has the DNA TGTGCCAGCAGCCTAGGACAGCTAGGAAACACCATATATTTT.

The V call is TRBV19, the J call TRBJ2-1; no reliable D call. Trimming took off 5 bases at V and 10 bases at J, with 9 bases between the two ends. Germline V lookup: CDR1 LNHDA, CDR2 SQIVND (reference sequence). The CDR3 has 11 residues. The CDR3 protein is CASSSRSEQFF. The CDR3 region has the DNA TGTGCCAGTAGTTCGCGATCCGAGCAGTTCTTC.

The chain joins TRBV9 to TRBJ2-1; 8 bases fit TRBD2. The length of the CDR3 is 15 residues. V lost 4 bases and J lost 7; bases outside the gene matches: 10. Per the germline V gene, CDR1 is SGDLS and CDR2 is YYNGEE. This CDR3 is CASSPGGGSWNEQFF. The CDR3 bases are TGTGCCAGCAGCCCCGGGGGGGGAAGTTGGAATGAGCAGTTCTTC.

This rearrangement joins TRBV5-1 to TRBJ2-2, with 10 bases matching TRBD1. Germline trimming cut 4 bases from V and 6 bases from J; bases unmatched to any gene: 9. The CDR3 length is 16 residues. Germline assignment: CDR1 SGHRS and CDR2 YFSETQ. CDR3 nucleotides: TGCGCCAGCAGCCGTCCCGGACAGGGGGAGTCCGGGGAGCTGTTTTTT. Encoded protein: CASSRPGQGESGELFF. Full variable domain (missing parts from reference TRBV5-1 and TRBJ2-2): KAGVTQTPRYLIKTRGQQVTLSCSPISGHRSVSWYQQTPGQGLQFLFEYFSETQRNKGNFPGRFSGRQFSNSRSEMNVSTLELGDSALYLCASSRPGQGESGELFFGEGSRLTVL.